This entry lists 3 T cell receptor beta chains sequenced from one sample in a study of cytomegalovirus exposure and HLA in healthy donors. 60 Vbeta and 13 Jbeta primers were used in PCR. Produced via immunoSEQ multiplex PCR; TCRdb's table is partial and in-frame only. This sample has over 150,000 clones; 80% occur once, and the top ten carry more than 10%. The sample taken for sequencing was PBMCs. These receptors were collected from a man younger than 40 in good health and CMV-seropositive.

The chain is built from TRBV18 and TRBJ2-7; D gene uncertain. Per germline, CDR1 KGHSH and CDR2 LQKENI. Trimming removed 3 bases from V and 0 bases from J, with 9 bases in between. The CDR3 loop spans 14 amino acids. The CDR3: CASSPATNSYEQYF. In DNA, the CDR3 is TGTGCCAGCTCACCTGCAACTAACTCCTACGAGCAGTACTTC.

The chain is built from TRBV28 and TRBJ1-4; tentatively, D is TRBD1 (5 bases). The germline V and J ends were trimmed by 10 bases and 2 bases, with 14 bases remaining between them. CDR3 length equals 14 residues. Germline-derived CDR1 and CDR2 are MDHEN and SYDVKM. The CDR3 DNA follows: TGTGCCACCGCGGAGGGGCTTACTAATGAAAAACTGTTTTTT. Encoded protein: CATAEGLTNEKLFF.

The chain has TRBV2 and TRBJ2-1, with TRBD2 as a possible D gene (5 bases). Germline V CDR1 and CDR2: SNHLY, FYNNEI. V dropped 4 bases and J dropped 4 bases, with 11 bases sitting between them. CDR3 length equals 14 residues. The CDR3 bases are TGTGCCAGCAGTGCTCAATCGGGGTACAATGAGCAGTTCTTC. It yields the protein CASSAQSGYNEQFF.